The T cell receptor beta chain described here comes from a study of T cells in tuberculosis. Study as a whole: Samples predate treatment or fall within its first 7 days.

A single count supports this clone. The protocol was immunoSEQ multiplex PCR, while the TCRdb copy is restricted to in-frame clones and leaves out a portion. The sample records over 30,000 clones, roughly 93% being singletons. Trimming cost V 4 bases and J 4 bases, with 7 bases left between them. There are 12 residues in the CDR3. Germline CDR1 and CDR2: SGHTA and FQGNSA. Time point: new active TB diagnosis, blood taken before or within 7 days of starting treatment. This chain connects TRBV7-2 to TRBJ1-2; D is ambiguous. The clonotype comes from an adult with tuberculosis. Sequencing used PBMCs, obtained at tuberculosis diagnosis. CDR3 in DNA: TGTGCCAGCAGCTCCCCGTTCTATGGCTACACCTTC. Translation gives CASSSPFYGYTF. The whole variable domain, remainder taken from reference TRBV7-2 and TRBJ1-2, is GAGVSQSPSNKVTEKGKDVELRCDPISGHTALYWYRQSLGQGLEFLIYFQGNSAPDKSGLPSDRFSAERTGGSVSTLTIQRTQQEDSAVYLCASSSPFYGYTFGSGTRLTVV.